This TCR beta chain stems from a study of blood T cells in healthy people across ages. Regarding the study as a whole: Older age coincided with a roughly linear decline in TCR beta diversity per million T cells. Total diversity from one million sequenced T cells was likely underestimated. Long-lived and aged donors differed, with more naive CD4+ cells and higher diversity in the long-lived.

Regarding this clonotype: The antigen is not known.

V lost 2 bases and J 9 bases, leaving 8 bases between the germline ends. The CDR3 covers 13 residues. The germline V gene encodes CDR1 KGHSH and CDR2 LQKENI. A second PCR, run for roughly 7 to 12 cycles, used a sample-barcoded 5' primer plus a J-beta primer mix. Per-sample output comprised a minimum of 2.5 million paired-end reads containing CDR3. TCRdb passed the 5' RACE reads through MiXCR, listing each CDR3 protein once. The profile shows hundreds of thousands of distinct CDR3 sequences, 58% of them singletons. The specimen sequenced was blood. The TCR sequence derives from a man between 25 and 39 years old in good health. The chain combines TRBV18 with TRBJ1-6; D is unclear. CDR3 in DNA: TGTGCCAGCTCACCAGATGCAAGTTCACCCCTCCACTTT. Translating it yields CASSPDASSPLHF. The full variable domain, in which reference TRBV18 and TRBJ1-6 provide the parts outside the CDR3, is NAGVMQNPRHLVRRRGQEARLRCSPMKGHSHVYWYRQLPEEGLKFMVYLQKENIIDESGMPKERFSAEFPKEGPSILRIQQVVRGDSAAYFCASSPDASSPLHFGNGTRLTVT.